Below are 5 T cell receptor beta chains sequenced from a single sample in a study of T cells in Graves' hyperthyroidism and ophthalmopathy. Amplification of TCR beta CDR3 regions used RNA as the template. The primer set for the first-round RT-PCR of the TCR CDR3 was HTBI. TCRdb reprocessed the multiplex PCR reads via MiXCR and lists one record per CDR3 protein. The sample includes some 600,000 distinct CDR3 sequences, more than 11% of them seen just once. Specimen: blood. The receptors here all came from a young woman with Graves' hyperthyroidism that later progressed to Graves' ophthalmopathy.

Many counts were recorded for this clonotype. The CDR3 sequence: CASGLVPGTDSNTGELFF. CDR3 bases: TGTGCTAGTGGTTTGGTACCAGGCACCGATTCCAACACCGGGGAGCTGTTTTTT. The genes are TRBV12-5 and TRBJ2-2; D not certain. This CDR3 region has 18 residues. The ends were cut back, 0 bases at V and 2 bases at J, with 16 bases in the middle. From germline, CDR1 is LGHNT and CDR2 FRNRAP.

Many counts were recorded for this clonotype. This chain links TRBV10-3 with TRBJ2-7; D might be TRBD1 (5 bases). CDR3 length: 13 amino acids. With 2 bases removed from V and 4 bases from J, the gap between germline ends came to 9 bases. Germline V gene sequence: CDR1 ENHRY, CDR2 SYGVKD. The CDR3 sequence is CAISEGQGYEQYF. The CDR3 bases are TGTGCCATCAGTGAGGGGCAGGGATACGAGCAGTACTTC.

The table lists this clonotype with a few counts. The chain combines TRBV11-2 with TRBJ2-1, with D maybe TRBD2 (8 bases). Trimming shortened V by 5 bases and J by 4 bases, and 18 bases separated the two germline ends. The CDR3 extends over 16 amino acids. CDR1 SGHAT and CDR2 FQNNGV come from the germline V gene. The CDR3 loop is CASSPGRGTVYNEQFF. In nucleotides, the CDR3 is TGTGCCAGCAGCCCCGGGAGGGGGACAGTTTACAATGAGCAGTTCTTC.

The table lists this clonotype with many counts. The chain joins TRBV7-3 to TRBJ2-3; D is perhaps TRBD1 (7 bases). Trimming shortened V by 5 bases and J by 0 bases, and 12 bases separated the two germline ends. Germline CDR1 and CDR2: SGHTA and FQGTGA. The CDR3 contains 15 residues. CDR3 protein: CASSRRGASTDTQYF. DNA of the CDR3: TGTGCCAGCAGCCGCAGGGGGGCTAGCACAGATACGCAGTATTTT.

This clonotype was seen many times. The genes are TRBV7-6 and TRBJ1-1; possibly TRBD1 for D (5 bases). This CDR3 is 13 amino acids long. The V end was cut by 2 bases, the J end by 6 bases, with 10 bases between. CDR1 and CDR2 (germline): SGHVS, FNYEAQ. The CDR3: CASSLTGGSEAFF. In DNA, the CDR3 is TGTGCCAGCAGCTTAACGGGGGGTTCTGAAGCTTTCTTT.